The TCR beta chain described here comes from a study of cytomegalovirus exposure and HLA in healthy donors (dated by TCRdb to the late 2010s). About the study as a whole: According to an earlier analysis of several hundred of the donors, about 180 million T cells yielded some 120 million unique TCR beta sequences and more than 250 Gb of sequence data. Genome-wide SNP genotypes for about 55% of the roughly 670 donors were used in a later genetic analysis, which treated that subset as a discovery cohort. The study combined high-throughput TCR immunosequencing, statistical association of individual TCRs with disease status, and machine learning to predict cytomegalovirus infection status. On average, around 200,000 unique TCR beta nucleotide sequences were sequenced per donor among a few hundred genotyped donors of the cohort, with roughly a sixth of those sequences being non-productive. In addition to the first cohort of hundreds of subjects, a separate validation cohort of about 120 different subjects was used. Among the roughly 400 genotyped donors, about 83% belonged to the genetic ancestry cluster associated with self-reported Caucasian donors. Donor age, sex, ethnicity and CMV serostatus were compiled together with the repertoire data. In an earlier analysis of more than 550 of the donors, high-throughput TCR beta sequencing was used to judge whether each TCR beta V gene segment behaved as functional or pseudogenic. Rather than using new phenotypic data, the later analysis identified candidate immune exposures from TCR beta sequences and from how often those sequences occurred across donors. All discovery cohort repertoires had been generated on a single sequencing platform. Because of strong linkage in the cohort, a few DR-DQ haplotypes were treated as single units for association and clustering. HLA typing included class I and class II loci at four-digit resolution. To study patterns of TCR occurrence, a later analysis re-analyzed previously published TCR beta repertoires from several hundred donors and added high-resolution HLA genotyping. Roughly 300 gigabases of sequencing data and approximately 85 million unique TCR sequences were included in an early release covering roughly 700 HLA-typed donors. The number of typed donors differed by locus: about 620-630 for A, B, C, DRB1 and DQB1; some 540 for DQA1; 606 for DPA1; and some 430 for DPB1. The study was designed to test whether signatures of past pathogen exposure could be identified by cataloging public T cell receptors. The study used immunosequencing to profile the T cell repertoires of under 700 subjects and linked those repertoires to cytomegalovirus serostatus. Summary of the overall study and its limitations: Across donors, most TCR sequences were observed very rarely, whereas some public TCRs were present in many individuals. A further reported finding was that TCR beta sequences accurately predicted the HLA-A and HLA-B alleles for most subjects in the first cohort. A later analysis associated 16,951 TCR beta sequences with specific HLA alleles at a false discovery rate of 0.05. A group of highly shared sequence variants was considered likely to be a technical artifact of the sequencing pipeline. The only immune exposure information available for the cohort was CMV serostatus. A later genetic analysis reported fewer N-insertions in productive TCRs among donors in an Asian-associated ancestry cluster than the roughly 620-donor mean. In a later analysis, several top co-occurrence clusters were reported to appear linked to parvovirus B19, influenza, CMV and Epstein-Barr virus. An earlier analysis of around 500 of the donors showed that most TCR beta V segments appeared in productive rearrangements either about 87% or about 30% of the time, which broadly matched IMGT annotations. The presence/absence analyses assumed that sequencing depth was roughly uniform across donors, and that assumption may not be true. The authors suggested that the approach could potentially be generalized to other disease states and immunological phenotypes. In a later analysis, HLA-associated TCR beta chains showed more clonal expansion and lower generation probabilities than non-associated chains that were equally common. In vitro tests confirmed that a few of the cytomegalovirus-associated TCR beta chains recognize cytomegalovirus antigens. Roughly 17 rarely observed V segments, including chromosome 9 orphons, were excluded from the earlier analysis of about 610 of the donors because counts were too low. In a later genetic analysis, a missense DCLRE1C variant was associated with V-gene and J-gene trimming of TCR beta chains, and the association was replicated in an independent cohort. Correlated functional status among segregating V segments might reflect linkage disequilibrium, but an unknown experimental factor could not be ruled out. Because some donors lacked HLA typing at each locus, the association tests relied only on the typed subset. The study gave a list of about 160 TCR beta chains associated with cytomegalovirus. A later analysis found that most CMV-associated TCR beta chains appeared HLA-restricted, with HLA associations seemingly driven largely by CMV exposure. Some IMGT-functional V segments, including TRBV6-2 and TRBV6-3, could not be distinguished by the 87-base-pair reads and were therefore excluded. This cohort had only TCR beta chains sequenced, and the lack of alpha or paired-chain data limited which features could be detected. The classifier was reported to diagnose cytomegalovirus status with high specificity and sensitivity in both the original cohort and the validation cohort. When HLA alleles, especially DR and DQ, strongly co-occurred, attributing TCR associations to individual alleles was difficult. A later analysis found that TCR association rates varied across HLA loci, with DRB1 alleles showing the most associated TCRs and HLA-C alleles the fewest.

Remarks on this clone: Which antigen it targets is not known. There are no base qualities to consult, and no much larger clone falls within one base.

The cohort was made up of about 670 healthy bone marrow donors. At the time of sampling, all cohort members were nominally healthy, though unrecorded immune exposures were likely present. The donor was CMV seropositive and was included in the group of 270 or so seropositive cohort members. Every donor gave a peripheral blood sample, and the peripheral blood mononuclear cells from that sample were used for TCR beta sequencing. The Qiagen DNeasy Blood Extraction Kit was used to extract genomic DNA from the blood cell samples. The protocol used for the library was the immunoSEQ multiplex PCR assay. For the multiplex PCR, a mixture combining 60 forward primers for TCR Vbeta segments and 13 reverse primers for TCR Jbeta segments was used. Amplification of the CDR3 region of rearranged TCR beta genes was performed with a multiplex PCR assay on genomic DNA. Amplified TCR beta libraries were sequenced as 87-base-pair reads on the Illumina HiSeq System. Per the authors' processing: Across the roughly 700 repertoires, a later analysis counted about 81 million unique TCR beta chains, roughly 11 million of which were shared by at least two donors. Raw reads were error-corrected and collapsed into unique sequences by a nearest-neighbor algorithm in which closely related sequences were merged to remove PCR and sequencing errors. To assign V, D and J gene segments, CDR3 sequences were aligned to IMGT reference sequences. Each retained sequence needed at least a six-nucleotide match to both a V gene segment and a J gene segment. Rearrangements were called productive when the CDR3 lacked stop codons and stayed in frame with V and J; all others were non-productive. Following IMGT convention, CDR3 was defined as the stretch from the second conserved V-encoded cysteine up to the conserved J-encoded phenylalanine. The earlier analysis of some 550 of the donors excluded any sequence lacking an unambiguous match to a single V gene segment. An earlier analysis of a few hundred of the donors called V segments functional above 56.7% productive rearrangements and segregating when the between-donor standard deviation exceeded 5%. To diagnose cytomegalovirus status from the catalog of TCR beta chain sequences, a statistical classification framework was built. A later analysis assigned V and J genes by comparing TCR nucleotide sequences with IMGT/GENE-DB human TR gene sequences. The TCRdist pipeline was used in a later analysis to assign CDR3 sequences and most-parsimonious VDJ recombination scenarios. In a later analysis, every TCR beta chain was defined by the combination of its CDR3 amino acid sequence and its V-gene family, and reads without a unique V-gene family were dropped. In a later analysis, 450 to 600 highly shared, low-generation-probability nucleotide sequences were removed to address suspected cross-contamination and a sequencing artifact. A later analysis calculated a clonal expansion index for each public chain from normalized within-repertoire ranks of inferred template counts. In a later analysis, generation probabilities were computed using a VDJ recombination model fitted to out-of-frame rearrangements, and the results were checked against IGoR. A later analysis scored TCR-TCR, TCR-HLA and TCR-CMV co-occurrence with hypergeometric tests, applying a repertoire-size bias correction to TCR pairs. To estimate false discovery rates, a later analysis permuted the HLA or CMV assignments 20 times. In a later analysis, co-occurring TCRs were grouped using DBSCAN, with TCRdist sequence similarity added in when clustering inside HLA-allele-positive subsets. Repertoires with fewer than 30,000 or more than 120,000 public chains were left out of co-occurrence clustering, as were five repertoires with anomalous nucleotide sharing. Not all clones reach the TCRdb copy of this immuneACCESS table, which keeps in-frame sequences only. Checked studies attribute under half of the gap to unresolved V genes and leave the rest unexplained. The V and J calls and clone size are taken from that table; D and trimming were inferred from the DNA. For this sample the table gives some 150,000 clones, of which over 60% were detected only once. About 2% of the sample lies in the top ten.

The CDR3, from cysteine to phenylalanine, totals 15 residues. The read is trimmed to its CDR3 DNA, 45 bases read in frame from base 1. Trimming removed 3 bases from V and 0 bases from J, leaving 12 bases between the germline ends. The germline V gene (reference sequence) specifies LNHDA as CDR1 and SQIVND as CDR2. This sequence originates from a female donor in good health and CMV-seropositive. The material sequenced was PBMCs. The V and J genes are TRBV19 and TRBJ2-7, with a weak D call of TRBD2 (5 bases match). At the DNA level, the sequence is TGTGCCAGTAGTATCGGCGGGTCGAGCTCCTACGAGCAGTACTTC. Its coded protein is CASSIGGSSSYEQYF.